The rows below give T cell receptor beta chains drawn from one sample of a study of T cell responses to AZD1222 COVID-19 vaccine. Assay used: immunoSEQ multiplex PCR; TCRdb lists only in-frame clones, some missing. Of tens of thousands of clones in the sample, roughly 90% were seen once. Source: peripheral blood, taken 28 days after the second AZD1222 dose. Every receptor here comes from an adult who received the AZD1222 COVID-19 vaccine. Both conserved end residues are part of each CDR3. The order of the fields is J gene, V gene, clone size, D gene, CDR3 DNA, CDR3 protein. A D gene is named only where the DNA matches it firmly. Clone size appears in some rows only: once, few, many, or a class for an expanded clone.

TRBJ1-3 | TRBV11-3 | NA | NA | TGTGCCAGCAGCCGGTTGGGCAGCTCTGGAAACACCATATATTTT | CASSRLGSSGNTIYF
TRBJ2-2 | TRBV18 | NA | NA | TGTGCCAGCTCACCTCCCTTTGGCGGGCAGAACACCGGGGAGCTGTTTTTT | CASSPPFGGQNTGELFF
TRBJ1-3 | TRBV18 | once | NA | TGTGCCAGCTCAGTTCGGGGAACAGGCGGCTCTGGAAACACCATATATTTT | CASSVRGTGGSGNTIYF
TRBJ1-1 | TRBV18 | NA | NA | TGTGCCAGCTCACCACAGGGGAACACTGAAGCTTTCTTT | CASSPQGNTEAFF
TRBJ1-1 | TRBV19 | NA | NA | TGTGCCAGTAATTTGGGTATGAACACTGAAGCTTTCTTT | CASNLGMNTEAFF
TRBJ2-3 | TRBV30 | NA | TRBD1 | TGTGCCTGGAGTGCCGGGACAGGCAGCACAGATACGCAGTATTTT | CAWSAGTGSTDTQYF
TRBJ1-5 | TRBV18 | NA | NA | TGTGCCAGCTCACGGGACGGTGGCAGGGGCGATCAGCCCCAGCATTTT | CASSRDGGRGDQPQHF
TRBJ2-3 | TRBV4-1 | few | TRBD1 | TGCGCCAGCAGGACCACAGGGGGAGATACGCAGTATTTT | CASRTTGGDTQYF
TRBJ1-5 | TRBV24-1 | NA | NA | TGTGCCACCCGGAAGGACACCTTTAGCAATCAGCCCCAGCATTTT | CATRKDTFSNQPQHF
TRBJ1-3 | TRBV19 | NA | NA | TGTGCCAGTAGTATAAGAGCCGGCTCTGGAAACACCATATATTTT | CASSIRAGSGNTIYF
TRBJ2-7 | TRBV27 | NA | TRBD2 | TGTGCCTCATCCCGGGGGGGGAACTCCTACGAGCAGTACTTC | CASSRGGNSYEQYF
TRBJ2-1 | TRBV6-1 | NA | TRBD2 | TGTGCCAGCAGTGAGGCGGTGTTTCGGCTAGCGGGAAATAATGAGCAGTTCTTC | CASSEAVFRLAGNNEQFF
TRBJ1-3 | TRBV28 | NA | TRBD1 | TGTGCCAGCAGTGGGGGACAGGGGAGGGCTGGAAACACCATATATTTT | CASSGGQGRAGNTIYF
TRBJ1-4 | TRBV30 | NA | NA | TGTGCCTGGAGTGGAGCAGGAAGATCCGAAAAACTGTTTTTT | CAWSGAGRSEKLFF
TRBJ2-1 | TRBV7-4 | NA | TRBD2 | TGTGCCAGCAGCATACTAGCGGGGGGGAACCCCTACAATGAGCAGTTCTTC | CASSILAGGNPYNEQFF
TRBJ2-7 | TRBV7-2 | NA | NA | TGTGCCAGCAGCGCCCTAGGCCCCACGTCCTCCGAGCAGTACTTC | CASSALGPTSSEQYF
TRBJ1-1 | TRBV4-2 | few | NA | TGTGCCAGCAGCCAAGGGGCAAGAGGTGAAGCTTTCTTT | CASSQGARGEAFF
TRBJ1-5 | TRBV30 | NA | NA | TGTGCCTGGAGTGCGAGGGGGACCCTCACGTATCAGCCCCAGCATTTT | CAWSARGTLTYQPQHF
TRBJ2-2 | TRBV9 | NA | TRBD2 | TGTGCCAGCAGCCCCCGACTAGCGGGAGGTGCCGGGGAGCTGTTTTTT | CASSPRLAGGAGELFF
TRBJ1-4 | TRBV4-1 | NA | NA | TGCGCCAGCAGCCAAGTGGCGAGGGGAGGAAGTGAAAAACTGTTTTTT | CASSQVARGGSEKLFF
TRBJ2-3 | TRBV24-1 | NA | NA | TGTGCCACCAGTGATACTCGGGCTTCCCCGGATACGCAGTATTTT | CATSDTRASPDTQYF
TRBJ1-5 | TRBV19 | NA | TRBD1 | TGTGCCAGTAGTCCCGGGACAGGGCGGAATCAGCCCCAGCATTTT | CASSPGTGRNQPQHF
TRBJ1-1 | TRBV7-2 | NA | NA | TGTGCCAGCAGCTTAGGGTCCCTGAACACTGAAGCTTTCTTT | CASSLGSLNTEAFF
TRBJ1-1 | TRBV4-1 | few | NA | TGCGCCAGCAGCCAAGATCCGCTGCGCGGGACTGAAGCTTTCTTT | CASSQDPLRGTEAFF
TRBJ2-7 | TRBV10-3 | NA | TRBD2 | TGTGCCATCAGTGAGTCTGGGCGGGGGGCCTACGAGCAGTACTTC | CAISESGRGAYEQYF
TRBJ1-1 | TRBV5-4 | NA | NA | TGTGCCAGCAGCTTGGCAGGGACACAGAACACTGAAGCTTTCTTT | CASSLAGTQNTEAFF
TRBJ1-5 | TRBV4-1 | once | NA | TGCGCCAGCAGCCCGAACACGGGCAATCAGCCCCAGCATTTT | CASSPNTGNQPQHF
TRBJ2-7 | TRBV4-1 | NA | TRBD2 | TGCGCCAGCAGCCAAGATGGACTAGCGGTCTACTACGAGCAGTACTTC | CASSQDGLAVYYEQYF
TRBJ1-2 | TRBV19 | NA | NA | TGTGCCAGTAGTAGGCGTGGCTCAGGGCGAGGCTACACCTTC | CASSRRGSGRGYTF
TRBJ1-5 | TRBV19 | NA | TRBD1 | TGTGCCAGTAGTACCCGGGACAGTCCTTCGAATCAGCCCCAGCATTTT | CASSTRDSPSNQPQHF
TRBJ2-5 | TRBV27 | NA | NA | TGTGCCAGCAGCGCCCAGAGAGCCCGGGAGACCCAGTACTTC | CASSAQRARETQYF
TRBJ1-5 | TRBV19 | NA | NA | TGTGCCAGTAGTATTATCATGGCGAGCAATCAGCCCCAGCATTTT | CASSIIMASNQPQHF
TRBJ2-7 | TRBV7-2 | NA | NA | TGTGCCAGCAGCTTAGGTCCCAGCGCCTACGAGCAGTACTTC | CASSLGPSAYEQYF
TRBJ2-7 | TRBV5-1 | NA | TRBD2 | TGCGCCAGCAGCTCGGGACTAGCGGGAGCCTACGAGCAGTACTTC | CASSSGLAGAYEQYF
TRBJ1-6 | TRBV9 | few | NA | TGTGCCAGCAGCGTAGAGCCGGTCTCCTATAATTCACCCCTCCACTTT | CASSVEPVSYNSPLHF
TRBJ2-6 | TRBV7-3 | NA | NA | TGTGCCAGCAGCTTAAAGGGATCCGGGGCCAACGTCCTGACTTTC | CASSLKGSGANVLTF
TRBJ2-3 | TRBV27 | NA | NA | TGTGCCAGCAGTTTACTGGCCTTTATCACAGATACGCAGTATTTT | CASSLLAFITDTQYF
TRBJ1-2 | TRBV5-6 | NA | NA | TGTGCCAGCAGCTTGGAAGGATCCTACTATGGCTACACCTTC | CASSLEGSYYGYTF
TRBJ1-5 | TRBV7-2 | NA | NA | TGTGCCAGCAGCTTTTCCCAGGGTTATCAGCCCCAGCATTTT | CASSFSQGYQPQHF
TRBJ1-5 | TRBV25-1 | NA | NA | TGTGCCAGCAGAGAGGGGGAAGGGCAGCCCCAGCATTTT | CASREGEGQPQHF
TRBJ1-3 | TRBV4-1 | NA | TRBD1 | TGCGCCAGCAGCCTGCGGGACAGCGACGGAAACACCATATATTTT | CASSLRDSDGNTIYF
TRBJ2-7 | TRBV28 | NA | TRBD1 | TGTGCCAGCAGTTTCTCTTGGGGTGGGGACAGGGGGTCCTACGAGCAGTACTTC | CASSFSWGGDRGSYEQYF
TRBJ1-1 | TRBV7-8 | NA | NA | TGTGCCAGCAGCTTAGATCGGAGGGAAGCTTTCTTT | CASSLDRREAFF
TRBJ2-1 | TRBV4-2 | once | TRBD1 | TGTGCCAGCAGCCAAGAGGACAGGTTTCACAATGAGCAGTTCTTC | CASSQEDRFHNEQFF
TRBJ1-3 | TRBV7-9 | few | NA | TGTGCCAGCAGCTTAGGGCCAGGGGACACCATATATTTT | CASSLGPGDTIYF
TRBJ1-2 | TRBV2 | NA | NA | TGTGCCAGCAGTTCGGGACTCCAGAACTATGGCTACACCTTC | CASSSGLQNYGYTF
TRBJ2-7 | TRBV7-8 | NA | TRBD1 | TGTGCCAGCAGCTGGGGGACAGGAACTTACGAGCAGTACTTC | CASSWGTGTYEQYF
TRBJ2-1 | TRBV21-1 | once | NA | TGTGCCAGCAGCCAGGGGGGGGACTCCTACAATGAGCAGTTCTTC | CASSQGGDSYNEQFF
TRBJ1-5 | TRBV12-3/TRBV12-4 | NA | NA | TGTGCCAGCACCAGACGGAATCAGCCCCAGCATTTT | CASTRRNQPQHF
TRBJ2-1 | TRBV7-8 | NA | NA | TGTGCCAGCAGCTCCCTGGTCGTTCTTAGGCAGTTCTTC | CASSSLVVLRQFF
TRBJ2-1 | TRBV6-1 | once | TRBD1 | TGTGCCAGCAGGGAAGGACAGGGATGGGGCAATGAGCAGTTCTTC | CASREGQGWGNEQFF
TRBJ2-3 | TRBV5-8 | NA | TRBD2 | TGTGCCAGCAGCTCCCTCGGACTGGCGGGGGGAGATACGCAGTATTTT | CASSSLGLAGGDTQYF
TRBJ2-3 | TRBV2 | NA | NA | TGTGCCAGCAGTGAAGGGACATTTGTCACAGATACGCAGTATTTT | CASSEGTFVTDTQYF